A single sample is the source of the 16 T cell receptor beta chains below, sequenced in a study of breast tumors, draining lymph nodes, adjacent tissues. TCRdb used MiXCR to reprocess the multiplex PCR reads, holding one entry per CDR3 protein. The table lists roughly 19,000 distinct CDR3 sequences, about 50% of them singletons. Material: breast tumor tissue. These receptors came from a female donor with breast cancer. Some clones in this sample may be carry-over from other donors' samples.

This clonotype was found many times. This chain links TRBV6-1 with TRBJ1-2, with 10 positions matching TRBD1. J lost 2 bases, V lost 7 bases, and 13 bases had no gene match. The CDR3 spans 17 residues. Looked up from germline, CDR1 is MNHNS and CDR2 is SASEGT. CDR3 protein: CASIRTVGGQGNYGYTF. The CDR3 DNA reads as TGTGCCAGCATCCGAACAGTGGGGGGACAGGGGAACTATGGCTACACCTTC.

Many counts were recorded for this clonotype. CDR3 DNA: TGTGCCAGCAGACAGAGGGGGACGTACGAGCAGTACTTC. As protein: CASRQRGTYEQYF. The gene calls are TRBV27 and TRBJ2-7; weak D call: TRBD1 (6 bases). The CDR3 totals 13 residues. Between the trimmed V and J ends, which lost 6 bases and 4 bases, there was a span of 13 bases. Germline assignment: CDR1 MNHEY and CDR2 SMNVEV (reference sequence).

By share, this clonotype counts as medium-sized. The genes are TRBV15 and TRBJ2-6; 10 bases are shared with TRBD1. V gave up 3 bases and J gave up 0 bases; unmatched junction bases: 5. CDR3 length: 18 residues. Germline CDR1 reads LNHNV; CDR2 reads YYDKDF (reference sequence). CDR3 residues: CATSSRDRGLSGANVLTF. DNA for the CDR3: TGTGCCACCAGCAGCCGGGACAGGGGACTCTCTGGGGCCAACGTCCTGACTTTC.

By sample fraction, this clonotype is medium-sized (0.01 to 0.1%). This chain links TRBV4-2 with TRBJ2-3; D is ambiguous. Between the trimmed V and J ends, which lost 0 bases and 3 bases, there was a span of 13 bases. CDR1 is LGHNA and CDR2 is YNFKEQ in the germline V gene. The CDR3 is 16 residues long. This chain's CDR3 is CASSQEGKPRTDTQYF. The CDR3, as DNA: TGTGCCAGCAGCCAAGAGGGCAAACCCCGAACAGATACGCAGTATTTT.

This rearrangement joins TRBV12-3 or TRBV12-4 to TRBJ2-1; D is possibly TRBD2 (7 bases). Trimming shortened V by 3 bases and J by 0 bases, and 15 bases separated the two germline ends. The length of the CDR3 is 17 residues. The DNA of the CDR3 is TGTGCCAGCAGTTTCTCGGGGGGCGGGAACTCCTACAATGAGCAGTTCTTC. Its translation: CASSFSGGGNSYNEQFF.

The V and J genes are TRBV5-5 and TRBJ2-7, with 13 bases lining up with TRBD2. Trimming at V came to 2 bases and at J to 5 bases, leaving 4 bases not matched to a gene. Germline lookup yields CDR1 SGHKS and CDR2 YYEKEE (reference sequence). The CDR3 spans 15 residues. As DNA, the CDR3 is TGTGCCAGCAGCTTCGGGACTAGCGGGATTAACGAGCAGTACTTC. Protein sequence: CASSFGTSGINEQYF.

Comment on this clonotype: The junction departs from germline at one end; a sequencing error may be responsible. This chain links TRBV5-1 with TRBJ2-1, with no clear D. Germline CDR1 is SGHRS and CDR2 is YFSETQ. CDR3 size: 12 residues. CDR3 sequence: CASSFSSGEHFF. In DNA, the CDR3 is TGCGCCAGTAGCTTTAGCTCAGGTGAGCACTTCTTC.

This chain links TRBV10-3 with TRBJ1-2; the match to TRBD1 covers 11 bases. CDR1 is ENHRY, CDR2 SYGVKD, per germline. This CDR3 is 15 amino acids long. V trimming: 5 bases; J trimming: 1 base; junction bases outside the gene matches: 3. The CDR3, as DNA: TGTGCCATCAGTACCGGGACAGGGGGTAACTATGGCTACACCTTC. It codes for CAISTGTGGNYGYTF.

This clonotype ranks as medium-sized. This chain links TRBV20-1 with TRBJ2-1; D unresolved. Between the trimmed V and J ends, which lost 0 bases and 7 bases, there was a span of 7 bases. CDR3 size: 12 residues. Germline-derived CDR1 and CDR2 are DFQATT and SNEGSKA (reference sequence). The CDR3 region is CSARDGKNEQFF. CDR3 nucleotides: TGCAGTGCTAGAGATGGTAAGAATGAGCAGTTCTTC.

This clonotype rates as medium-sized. This chain's CDR3 is CASSLVLAGAVQYF. In DNA form, the CDR3 reads TGTGCCAGCAGCTTAGTACTAGCGGGAGCGGTGCAGTACTTC. The chain couples TRBV11-3 to TRBJ2-7; 11 bases map to TRBD2. Germline V gene lookup returns CDR1 SGHNT and CDR2 YENEEA. The CDR3 is 14 residues long. V trimming: 1 base; J trimming: 9 bases; junction bases outside the gene matches: 5.

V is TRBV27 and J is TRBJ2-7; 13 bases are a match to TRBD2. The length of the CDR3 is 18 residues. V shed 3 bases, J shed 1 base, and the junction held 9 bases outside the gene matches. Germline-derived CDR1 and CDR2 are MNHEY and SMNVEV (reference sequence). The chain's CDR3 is CASSFLLAGGVESYEQYF. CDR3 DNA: TGTGCCAGCAGTTTCCTACTAGCGGGAGGGGTGGAGTCCTACGAGCAGTACTTC.

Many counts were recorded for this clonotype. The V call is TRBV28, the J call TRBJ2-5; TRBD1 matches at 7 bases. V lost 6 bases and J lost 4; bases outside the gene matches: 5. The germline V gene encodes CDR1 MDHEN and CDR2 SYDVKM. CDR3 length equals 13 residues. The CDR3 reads CASRGDSIETQYF. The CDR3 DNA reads TGTGCCAGCAGGGGGGACAGTATAGAGACCCAGTACTTC.

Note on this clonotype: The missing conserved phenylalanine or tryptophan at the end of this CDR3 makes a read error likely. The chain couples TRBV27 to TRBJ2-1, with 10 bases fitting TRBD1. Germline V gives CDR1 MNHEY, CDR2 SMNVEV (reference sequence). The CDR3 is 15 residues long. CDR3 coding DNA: TGTGCCAGCAGGTCCGGACAGGGGGTCTACAATGGGCAGTTCCTC. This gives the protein CASRSGQGVYNGQFL.

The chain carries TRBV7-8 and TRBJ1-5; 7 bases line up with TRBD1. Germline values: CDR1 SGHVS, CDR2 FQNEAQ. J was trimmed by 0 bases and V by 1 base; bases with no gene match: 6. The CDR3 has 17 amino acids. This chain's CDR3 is CASSLGQGVDSNQPQHF. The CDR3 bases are TGTGCCAGCAGCTTAGGTCAGGGGGTGGATAGCAATCAGCCCCAGCATTTT.

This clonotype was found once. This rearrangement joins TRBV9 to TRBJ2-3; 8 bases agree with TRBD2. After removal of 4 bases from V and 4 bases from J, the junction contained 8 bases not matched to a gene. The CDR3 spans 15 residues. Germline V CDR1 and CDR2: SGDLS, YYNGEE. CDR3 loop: CASSFLAGGADTQYF. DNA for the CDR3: TGTGCCAGCAGCTTTCTAGCGGGCGGGGCAGATACGCAGTATTTT.

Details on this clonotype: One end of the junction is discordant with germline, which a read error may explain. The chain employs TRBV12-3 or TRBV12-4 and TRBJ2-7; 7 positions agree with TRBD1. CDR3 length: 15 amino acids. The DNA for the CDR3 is TGTGCCAGCGGTTTTGGTCCACAGGGGAGCTGCGAGCAGTACTTC. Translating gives CASGFGPQGSCEQYF.